The 14 T cell receptor beta chains presented below share a single source sample, sequenced in a study of beta chain features in type 1 diabetes. Since all of the isolated RNA was reverse transcribed, expressed TCRB transcripts were what got sequenced. TCRdb keeps only in-frame clones here, not all; method: immunoSEQ multiplex PCR. The sample shows some 200,000 clones, under 20% of them seen only once. Study-level findings and limits: In all four CD4+ subsets, TCRB CDR3 length was significantly, moderately reduced in type 1 diabetes.

These receptors have no known antigen. Sequencing used naive CD4+ T cells from blood. The receptor set was obtained from a man aged 30 to 45 with type 1 diabetes.

A few counts support this clone. CDR3 amino acids: CASSAPHKKNNEQFF. CDR3 bases: TGCGCCAGCAGTGCTCCCCACAAGAAAAACAATGAGCAGTTCTTC. The V call is TRBV10-2, the J call TRBJ2-1; D gene uncertain. The CDR3 has 15 residues. Trimming removed 4 bases at V and 5 bases at J, with 15 bases between. Germline V gene data show CDR1 as WSHSY and CDR2 as SAAADI.

V and J are TRBV29-1 and TRBJ1-1; D is unclear. The CDR3 spans 13 residues. The ends were cut back, 0 bases at V and 1 base at J, with 6 bases in the middle. Germline values: CDR1 SQVTM, CDR2 ANQGSEA. The CDR3 DNA follows: TGCAGCGTTGAAGACGCGGGGAACACTGAAGCTTTCTTT. Protein: CSVEDAGNTEAFF. Drawing the rest from reference TRBV29-1 and TRBJ1-1, the complete variable domain is SAVISQKPSRDICQRGTSLTIQCQVDSQVTMMFWYRQQPGQSLTLIATANQGSEATYESGFVIDKFPISRPNLTFSTLTVSNMSPEDSSIYLCSVEDAGNTEAFFGQGTRLTVV.

The table lists this clone with a few counts. The gene calls are TRBV13 and TRBJ2-7; TRBD2 matches at 11 bases. In germline, CDR1 is PRHDT, CDR2 FYEKMQ (reference sequence). This CDR3 has 15 amino acids. J was trimmed by 7 bases and V by 2 bases; bases with no gene match: 7. For the CDR3, the DNA is TGTGCCAGCAGCTTACATCTAGCGGGAGGTGAGGAGCAGTACTTC. Its translation: CASSLHLAGGEEQYF.

This clone has a handful of counts. V gene TRBV21-1 combines with J gene TRBJ2-3; TRBD2 is the table's D call and was not checked against the DNA. TRBV21-1 is a pseudogene. The CDR3 is made up of 16 amino acids. CDR3 in amino acids: CASSKLLLTTTDTQYF. The DNA of the CDR3 is TGTGCCAGCAGCAAATTGCTTCTTACTACCACAGATACGCAGTATTTT.

There are a few counts of this clone. The genes are TRBV30 and TRBJ1-1, with 8 bases aligning to TRBD1. This CDR3 has 14 amino acids. Germline CDR1 reads GTSNPN; CDR2 reads SVGIG (reference sequence). Trimming removed 1 base from V and 1 base from J; junction bases left unmatched: 2. The CDR3 is CAWSGGTGNTEAFF. The CDR3 bases are TGTGCCTGGAGTGGGGGGACAGGGAACACTGAAGCTTTCTTT.

This clone was detected a few times. V and J are TRBV5-1 and TRBJ2-1; TRBD2 matches at 9 bases. Unmatched junction bases numbered 5, after V lost 2 bases and J lost 5 bases. The CDR3 spans 15 residues. Germline V gene data show CDR1 as SGHRS and CDR2 as YFSETQ. CDR3 protein: CASSFVSSGNNEQFF. The CDR3 DNA reads as TGCGCCAGCAGCTTCGTCTCTAGCGGGAACAATGAGCAGTTCTTC. The full variable domain, in which reference TRBV5-1 and TRBJ2-1 provide the parts outside the CDR3, is KAGVTQTPRYLIKTRGQQVTLSCSPISGHRSVSWYQQTPGQGLQFLFEYFSETQRNKGNFPGRFSGRQFSNSRSEMNVSTLELGDSALYLCASSFVSSGNNEQFFGPGTRLTVL.

The chain is built from TRBV14 and TRBJ1-4; D remains ambiguous. From germline, CDR1 is SGHDN and CDR2 FVKESK. This CDR3 region has 15 residues. The V and J ends lost 4 bases and 5 bases respectively, with 14 bases between them. The CDR3 loop reads CASSPSPLRNEKLFF. CDR3 bases: TGTGCCAGCAGCCCAAGTCCACTGAGAAATGAAAAACTGTTTTTT.

This clone appeared a few times. J is TRBJ2-5 and V is TRBV14; no definite D call. This CDR3 is 16 amino acids long. Germline loops: CDR1 SGHDN, CDR2 FVKESK. Trimming left V 3 bases short and J 5 bases short, with 19 bases between. The chain's CDR3 is CASSQIPIGLEETQYF. The DNA for the CDR3 is TGTGCCAGCAGCCAGATACCTATAGGTTTGGAGGAGACCCAGTACTTC.

The chain recombines TRBV5-1 with TRBJ2-7, with D possibly being TRBD1 or TRBD2 (5 bases each). V was shortened by 5 bases and J by 2 bases, with 14 bases between the two germline ends. In germline, CDR1 is SGHRS, CDR2 YFSETQ. This CDR3 region has 14 residues. The CDR3 DNA reads TGCGCCAGCAGAACCGGGACGGCAGCCTACGAGCAGTACTTC. Protein product: CASRTGTAAYEQYF.

This clone came up a few times. V is TRBV9 and J is TRBJ2-3, with D uncertain. Trimming removed 3 bases at V and 2 bases at J, with 10 bases between. The CDR3 runs 14 residues. CDR1 and CDR2 (germline): SGDLS, YYNGEE. The CDR3 loop is CASSESSYTDTQYF. The DNA for the CDR3 is TGTGCCAGCAGCGAGTCGTCATACACAGATACGCAGTATTTT.

In its sample, this clone was seen a few times. This rearrangement joins TRBV9 to TRBJ2-7; tentative D call: TRBD1 (6 bases). CDR1 and CDR2 (germline): SGDLS, YYNGEE. The V end was cut by 4 bases, the J end by 3 bases, with 20 bases between. CDR3 length equals 16 residues. The CDR3 nucleotides read TGTGCCAGCAGCCCCCAGGGGTTTAGCGTTGTCTACGAGCAGTACTTC. Protein sequence: CASSPQGFSVVYEQYF.

The sample holds a few counts of this clone. The rearrangement joins TRBV9 to TRBJ1-1, with D possibly TRBD1 on 6 matching bases. V was shortened by 6 bases and J by 0 bases, with 12 bases between the two germline ends. The V gene's germline CDR1 is SGDLS and CDR2 YYNGEE. CDR3 length: 14 amino acids. CDR3 protein: CASTLTGLNTEAFF. The CDR3 nucleotides read TGTGCCAGCACCTTAACAGGGTTGAACACTGAAGCTTTCTTT. The entire variable domain, with the rest obtained from reference TRBV9 and TRBJ1-1, is as follows: DSGVTQTPKHLITATGQRVTLRCSPRSGDLSVYWYQQSLDQGLQFLIQYYNGEERAKGNILERFSAQQFPDLHSELNLSSLELGDSALYFCASTLTGLNTEAFFGQGTRLTVV.

This clone was counted a few times. J is TRBJ2-6 and V is TRBV6-5; a weak D match, TRBD2 (6 bases). Germline V gives CDR1 MNHEY, CDR2 SVGAGI. Trimming left V 2 bases short and J 2 bases short, with 7 bases between. There are 15 residues in the CDR3. This chain's CDR3 is CASSYERAGANVLTF. The DNA for the CDR3 is TGTGCCAGCAGTTACGAGCGGGCTGGGGCCAACGTCCTGACTTTC.

This chain joins TRBV7-9 and TRBJ1-1; D gene ambiguous. V dropped 5 bases and J dropped 0 bases, with 10 bases sitting between them. The CDR3 sequence is 14 residues long. Germline CDR1 and CDR2: SEHNR and FQNEAQ (reference sequence). CDR3 coding DNA: TGTGCCAGCAGCCGGGCATCAATGAACACTGAAGCTTTCTTT. It yields the protein CASSRASMNTEAFF.